A selection of T cell receptor beta chains follows, all from one sample in a study of cytomegalovirus exposure and HLA in healthy donors. Here immunoSEQ multiplex PCR was the method, and the copy in TCRdb shows in-frame clones only, minus some. This repertoire shows 110,000 to 150,000 clones, 78% found once; its top ten account for around 2.4%. The source material was PBMCs. The source of these receptors is a woman between 18 and 29 years old in good health and CMV-seropositive. Both conserved end residues are part of each CDR3. D genes are given only for firm matches. The size entry is marked missing in some rows and otherwise reads once, few, many or a size class.

d_call j_call clone_size v_call cdr3_nt cdr3_aa
. TRBJ2-4 few TRBV30 TGTGCCTGCCCGAAGGGGACACACTTAAAAGCCAAAAACATTCAGTACTTC CACPKGTHLKAKNIQYF
TRBD1 TRBJ1-2 . TRBV28 TGTGCCAGCAGAACCATGGGACAGAATTATGGCTACACCTTC CASRTMGQNYGYTF
TRBD1 TRBJ2-1 . TRBV5-8 TGTGCCAGCAGCTCTACCGGGACAGGGGACAATGAGCAGTTCTTC CASSSTGTGDNEQFF
TRBD1 TRBJ1-6 few TRBV7-7 TGTGCCAGCAGCTTAGGGTCAGGGGGCTCACCCCTCCACTTT CASSLGSGGSPLHF
TRBD2 TRBJ2-1 . TRBV28 TGTGCCAGCAGTTCCCCGGGGGGGCCGCGTGGCAATGAGCAGTTCTTC CASSSPGGPRGNEQFF
TRBD1 TRBJ2-1 . TRBV7-9 TGTGCCAGCAGTTCCACAGACAGGGGCAATGAGCAGTTCTTC CASSSTDRGNEQFF
TRBD1 TRBJ2-7 . TRBV5-6 TGTGCCAGCAGTCGTAGGTTCGGGACAGACTCCTACGAGCAGTACTTC CASSRRFGTDSYEQYF
. TRBJ2-3 few TRBV30 TGTGCCTGGAGTTGGTCCAGGCCGAGCACAGATACGCAGTATTTT CAWSWSRPSTDTQYF
TRBD1 TRBJ1-4 . TRBV15 TGTGCCACGACAGGGGATGCAACTAATGAAAAACTGTTTTTT CATTGDATNEKLFF
. TRBJ2-6 . TRBV6-6 TGTGCCAGCACCTCAGGGGCGCTCCCTGGGGCCAACGTCCTGACTTTC CASTSGALPGANVLTF
TRBD1 TRBJ1-4 . TRBV7-2 TGTGCCAGCAGTTTAGACAGGGCAACTAATGAAAAACTGTTTTTT CASSLDRATNEKLFF
. TRBJ1-2 . TRBV6-5 TGTGCCAGCAGTTTTCTGGGGAGCTATGGCTACACCTTC CASSFLGSYGYTF
TRBD1 TRBJ1-5 few TRBV4-3 TGCGCCAGCAGCCAAGAGAGGGACAGGGGGAATCAGCCCCAGCATTTT CASSQERDRGNQPQHF
TRBD1 TRBJ1-1 . TRBV6-1 TGTGCCAGCAGTGAAGACGGCAGGGGGGACACTGAAGCTTTCTTT CASSEDGRGDTEAFF
. TRBJ1-6 . TRBV7-9 TGTGCCAGCAGCTACACCGGACGGGCGGGTTCACCCCTCCACTTT CASSYTGRAGSPLHF
. TRBJ1-3 . TRBV7-2 TGTGCCAGCAGCTTTGGAGGGGCCGACAGAAACACCATATATTTT CASSFGGADRNTIYF
. TRBJ1-3 . TRBV5-1 TGCGCCAGCAGCTCAGGGGTATCTGGAAACACCATATATTTT CASSSGVSGNTIYF
TRBD1 TRBJ2-4 . TRBV4-1 TGCGCCAGCAGCCACCCTACAGGGGGTACGAAAAACATTCAGTACTTC CASSHPTGGTKNIQYF
. TRBJ2-2 . TRBV5-5 TGTGCCAGCAGTTTAACACGCACCGGGGAGCTGTTTTTT CASSLTRTGELFF
. TRBJ2-2 . TRBV5-8 TGTGCCAGCAGCTCCGGGACACTGCTTGCGAACACCGGGGAGCTGTTTTTT CASSSGTLLANTGELFF
. TRBJ2-7 . TRBV27 TGTGCCAGCAGTTTATGGGCCCCGACGGGAACCACCTACGAGCAGTACTTC CASSLWAPTGTTYEQYF
TRBD1 TRBJ2-6 . TRBV6-4 TGTGCCAGCAGTTGGGACAGCTCTGGGGCCAACGTCCTGACTTTC CASSWDSSGANVLTF
. TRBJ2-7 once TRBV7-2 TGTGCCAGCAGCCCAGGCAGGGGTTGGTACGAGCAGTACTTC CASSPGRGWYEQYF
. TRBJ2-7 once TRBV5-1 TGCGCCAGCAGCGAATCTCAGGGAAACGAGCAGTACTTC CASSESQGNEQYF
. TRBJ1-2 . TRBV28 TGTGCCAGCAGTTCGGGGGGCTATGGCTACACCTTC CASSSGGYGYTF
TRBD1 TRBJ1-2 . TRBV19 TGTGCCAGTAGTATAACAGGGGCTAACTATGGCTACACCTTC CASSITGANYGYTF
. TRBJ1-4 . TRBV2 TGTGCCAGCAGCCCCGGGCCGGAGGGAAAACTGTTTTTT CASSPGPEGKLFF
. TRBJ1-5 . TRBV2 TGTGCCAGCAGTGTGGCAGGTGATCAGCCCCAGCATTTT CASSVAGDQPQHF
. TRBJ2-3 . TRBV6-5 TGTGCCAGCAGTTACGAGTATTCTGATACGCAGTATTTT CASSYEYSDTQYF
TRBD1 TRBJ2-7 few TRBV5-6 TGTGCCAGCAGCTCACCATGGCGACAGGGGGCCTCCGAGCAGTACTTC CASSSPWRQGASEQYF
. TRBJ2-2 . TRBV10-1 TGCGCCAGCAGTGATGCAGGGGTCGACACCGGGGAGCTGTTTTTT CASSDAGVDTGELFF
TRBD2 TRBJ2-2 few TRBV11-2 TGTGCCAGCAGCTTGGGAGGGGACACCGGGGAGCTGTTTTTT CASSLGGDTGELFF
. TRBJ1-6 . TRBV4-1 TGCGCCAGCAGCGGGACACCTAATTCACCCCTCCACTTT CASSGTPNSPLHF
TRBD2 TRBJ2-1 . TRBV13 TGTGCCAGCAGCGGACTAGCGGGGGGTAACGAGCAGTTCTTC CASSGLAGGNEQFF
TRBD2 TRBJ2-3 . TRBV5-1 TGCGCCAGCGCTGAAGCAGCGGGGGGGTTGACAGATACGCAGTATTTT CASAEAAGGLTDTQYF
. TRBJ1-4 once TRBV5-1 TGCGCCAGCAGCACGATCATAGATGAAAAACTGTTTTTT CASSTIIDEKLFF